This T cell receptor (beta chain) was captured in a study of CD8 T cells in ankylosing spondylitis. V shed 4 bases and J shed 0 bases, with 4 bases lying between them. The CDR3 is made up of 12 amino acids. Germline V gene sequence: CDR1 SQVTM, CDR2 ANQGSEA. Quantitative 5'-RACE was performed with molecular barcodes, and it yielded the TCR beta libraries. TCRdb re-called the 5' RACE reads with MiXCR, one entry per CDR3 protein. Seen here are about 270,000 distinct CDR3 sequences, roughly a third observed once, and the top ten hold about 4.2%. This TCR came from a male donor with ankylosing spondylitis or in good health (not recorded which). The sequenced sample was blood, either unsorted or a sorted T cell fraction (not recorded which). The genes are TRBV29-1 and TRBJ1-3; no firm D call. CDR3 nucleotides: TGCAGCGTTGCAGTCTCTGGAAACACCATATATTTT. It specifies CSVAVSGNTIYF.